These T cell receptor beta chains were read from a single sample in a study of cytomegalovirus exposure and HLA in healthy donors. Only in-frame clones appear in the TCRdb table, and some are missing; sequencing was by immunoSEQ multiplex PCR. The data hold 140,000 to 150,000 clones, with approximately 90% observed a single time. Sequenced sample: PBMCs. The source is a man younger than 30 in good health and CMV-seropositive. CDR3s include the opening cysteine and the closing phenylalanine or tryptophan. Fields, in order: D gene, V gene, J gene, clone size, CDR3 protein, CDR3 DNA. D genes are given only for firm matches. A row's size may be missing; if present it is once, few, many or a size class.

TRBD1	TRBV12-5	TRBJ2-2	NA	CASAAGQAFNTGELFF	TGTGCTAGTGCCGCTGGACAGGCTTTTAACACCGGGGAGCTGTTTTTT
NA	TRBV7-3	TRBJ2-2	once	CASSLSTGGAGELFF	TGTGCCAGCAGCTTAAGCACCGGGGGTGCCGGGGAGCTGTTTTTT
NA	TRBV30	TRBJ2-2	NA	CAWSLQGGSGELFF	TGTGCCTGGAGCCTTCAGGGGGGCTCCGGGGAGCTGTTTTTT
NA	TRBV2	TRBJ1-1	NA	CASSDLSRGDSRLEAFF	TGTGCCAGCAGTGACTTATCTCGAGGGGACTCAAGACTTGAAGCTTTCTTT
NA	TRBV27	TRBJ1-6	NA	CASSFSSSPLHF	TGTGCCAGCAGTTTTAGTAGTTCACCCCTCCACTTT
TRBD1	TRBV10-3	TRBJ1-6	NA	CAISPGTGESPLHF	TGTGCCATCAGTCCCGGGACAGGGGAATCACCCCTCCACTTT
NA	TRBV2	TRBJ1-1	NA	CASSFGGTEAFF	TGTGCCAGCAGTTTCGGGGGCACTGAAGCTTTCTTT
TRBD1	TRBV4-1	TRBJ1-2	NA	CASSQPRQGLIYGYTF	TGCGCCAGCAGCCAACCCCGACAGGGGCTGATCTATGGCTACACCTTC
NA	TRBV29-1	TRBJ1-2	NA	CSVDEAGRNGYTF	TGCAGCGTTGACGAGGCGGGGCGCAATGGCTACACCTTC
NA	TRBV30	TRBJ1-2	NA	CAWSIPGGYTF	TGTGCCTGGAGTATCCCCGGTGGCTACACCTTC
NA	TRBV19	TRBJ1-4	NA	CASEGGAGTNEKLFF	TGTGCCAGCGAAGGAGGGGCCGGAACTAATGAAAAACTGTTTTTT
TRBD1	TRBV6-1	TRBJ2-5	NA	CASSEVAGTGEETQYF	TGTGCCAGCAGTGAGGTCGCCGGGACAGGGGAAGAGACCCAGTACTTC
TRBD2	TRBV7-8	TRBJ2-7	NA	CASSTTWLAGAEQYF	TGTGCCAGCAGCACCACCTGGCTAGCGGGAGCCGAGCAGTACTTC
NA	TRBV6-5	TRBJ1-1	NA	CASSDHRNTEAFF	TGTGCCAGCAGTGATCATAGGAACACTGAAGCTTTCTTT
NA	TRBV5-1	TRBJ1-1	NA	CASSSTGGANTEAFF	TGCGCCAGCAGCTCTACGGGGGGGGCGAACACTGAAGCTTTCTTT
NA	TRBV28	TRBJ1-2	NA	CASSSQGVYGYTF	TGTGCCAGCAGTTCACAAGGGGTGTATGGCTACACCTTC
TRBD2	TRBV9	TRBJ2-3	NA	CASSGTSATQYF	TGTGCCAGCAGCGGGACTAGTGCCACGCAGTATTTT
TRBD1	TRBV7-6	TRBJ1-6	NA	CASSLALRGQGALRDSPLHF	TGTGCCAGCAGCTTAGCTCTAAGAGGACAGGGGGCGCTTCGGGATTCACCCCTCCACTTT
NA	TRBV19	TRBJ1-5	NA	CASTLLGGSNQPQHF	TGTGCCAGTACCCTCCTGGGGGGGAGCAATCAGCCCCAGCATTTT
NA	TRBV5-1	TRBJ2-1	once	CASSFRGTYNEQFF	TGCGCCAGCAGCTTCAGGGGTACCTACAATGAGCAGTTCTTC
TRBD1	TRBV2	TRBJ1-2	few	CASRGRTGVKDYGYTF	TGTGCCAGCAGGGGCCGGACAGGGGTGAAGGACTATGGCTACACCTTC
NA	TRBV5-4	TRBJ2-7	NA	CASSLGFGGGSYEQYF	TGTGCCAGCAGCTTGGGGTTCGGGGGAGGCTCCTACGAGCAGTACTTC
NA	TRBV10-3	TRBJ2-1	NA	CAITPLPTGEQFF	TGTGCCATCACGCCCCTCCCTACGGGTGAGCAGTTCTTC
TRBD1	TRBV18	TRBJ1-6	few	CASGPGQYNSPLHF	TGTGCCAGCGGACCGGGACAGTATAATTCACCCCTCCACTTT
TRBD1	TRBV18	TRBJ1-1	NA	CASSLEGQPNTEAFF	TGTGCCAGCTCACTAGAGGGACAGCCGAACACTGAAGCTTTCTTT
NA	TRBV7-9	TRBJ1-1	once	CASNIRANTEAFF	TGTGCCAGCAATATCAGGGCGAACACTGAAGCTTTCTTT
NA	TRBV30	TRBJ2-5	NA	CAWREPRVRQETQYF	TGTGCCTGGAGGGAACCCAGGGTTAGACAAGAGACCCAGTACTTC
NA	TRBV5-1	TRBJ2-5	NA	CASSFPSGRETQYF	TGCGCCAGCAGCTTTCCGTCGGGTAGGGAGACCCAGTACTTC
NA	TRBV19	TRBJ1-2	NA	CASSKRDGYTF	TGTGCCAGTAGTAAGCGGGATGGCTACACCTTC
TRBD1	TRBV19	TRBJ1-4	NA	CASSILRDRGSREKLFF	TGTGCCAGTAGTATACTCCGGGACAGGGGTAGTAGGGAAAAACTGTTTTTT
TRBD1	TRBV11-2	TRBJ2-1	NA	CASSRGAGQGYNEQFF	TGTGCCAGCAGCCGAGGGGCCGGACAGGGCTACAATGAGCAGTTCTTC
TRBD1	TRBV6-6	TRBJ2-7	NA	CASSSPGQNSYEQYF	TGTGCCAGCAGTTCCCCGGGACAGAACTCCTACGAGCAGTACTTC